This T cell receptor (beta chain) was observed in a study of beta chain features in type 1 diabetes. Findings and limits, study-wide: Type 1 diabetes patients had moderately but significantly shorter TCRB CDR3s in all four CD4+ subsets. A potential influence of HLA type upon TCRB rearrangement remained unresolved herein. It was among patients, rather than healthy donors, that naive, central memory and Treg TCRB repertoires appeared more similar.

The CDR3 contains 16 residues. Germline lookup yields CDR1 PRHDT and CDR2 FYEKMQ (reference sequence). The V end was cut by 5 bases, the J end by 6 bases, with 20 bases between. Sequenced material consisted of expressed TCRB transcripts (all of the isolated RNA was reverse transcribed). Measured with immunoSEQ multiplex PCR; TCRdb has only the in-frame clones, and not every one. This repertoire shows around 170,000 clones, approximately 9.1% found once; its top ten account for around 0.7%. It was via CD45RO/CCR7/CD25/CD127/CD95/CD27 that CD4+ naive, central memory, regulatory and stem cell-like memory cells were sorted. Sorted cells reached over 95% purity in every population. This clone was counted only a few times. Its specificity is not known.

This TCR was recovered from a woman aged 25-40 years with type 1 diabetes. The chain combines TRBV13 with TRBJ2-1; no firm D call. Input material: central memory CD4+ T cells from blood. The CDR3 loop reads CASSLITTGISNEQFF. The CDR3 region has the DNA TGTGCCAGCAGCCTTATTACGACTGGAATTTCCAATGAGCAGTTCTTC.